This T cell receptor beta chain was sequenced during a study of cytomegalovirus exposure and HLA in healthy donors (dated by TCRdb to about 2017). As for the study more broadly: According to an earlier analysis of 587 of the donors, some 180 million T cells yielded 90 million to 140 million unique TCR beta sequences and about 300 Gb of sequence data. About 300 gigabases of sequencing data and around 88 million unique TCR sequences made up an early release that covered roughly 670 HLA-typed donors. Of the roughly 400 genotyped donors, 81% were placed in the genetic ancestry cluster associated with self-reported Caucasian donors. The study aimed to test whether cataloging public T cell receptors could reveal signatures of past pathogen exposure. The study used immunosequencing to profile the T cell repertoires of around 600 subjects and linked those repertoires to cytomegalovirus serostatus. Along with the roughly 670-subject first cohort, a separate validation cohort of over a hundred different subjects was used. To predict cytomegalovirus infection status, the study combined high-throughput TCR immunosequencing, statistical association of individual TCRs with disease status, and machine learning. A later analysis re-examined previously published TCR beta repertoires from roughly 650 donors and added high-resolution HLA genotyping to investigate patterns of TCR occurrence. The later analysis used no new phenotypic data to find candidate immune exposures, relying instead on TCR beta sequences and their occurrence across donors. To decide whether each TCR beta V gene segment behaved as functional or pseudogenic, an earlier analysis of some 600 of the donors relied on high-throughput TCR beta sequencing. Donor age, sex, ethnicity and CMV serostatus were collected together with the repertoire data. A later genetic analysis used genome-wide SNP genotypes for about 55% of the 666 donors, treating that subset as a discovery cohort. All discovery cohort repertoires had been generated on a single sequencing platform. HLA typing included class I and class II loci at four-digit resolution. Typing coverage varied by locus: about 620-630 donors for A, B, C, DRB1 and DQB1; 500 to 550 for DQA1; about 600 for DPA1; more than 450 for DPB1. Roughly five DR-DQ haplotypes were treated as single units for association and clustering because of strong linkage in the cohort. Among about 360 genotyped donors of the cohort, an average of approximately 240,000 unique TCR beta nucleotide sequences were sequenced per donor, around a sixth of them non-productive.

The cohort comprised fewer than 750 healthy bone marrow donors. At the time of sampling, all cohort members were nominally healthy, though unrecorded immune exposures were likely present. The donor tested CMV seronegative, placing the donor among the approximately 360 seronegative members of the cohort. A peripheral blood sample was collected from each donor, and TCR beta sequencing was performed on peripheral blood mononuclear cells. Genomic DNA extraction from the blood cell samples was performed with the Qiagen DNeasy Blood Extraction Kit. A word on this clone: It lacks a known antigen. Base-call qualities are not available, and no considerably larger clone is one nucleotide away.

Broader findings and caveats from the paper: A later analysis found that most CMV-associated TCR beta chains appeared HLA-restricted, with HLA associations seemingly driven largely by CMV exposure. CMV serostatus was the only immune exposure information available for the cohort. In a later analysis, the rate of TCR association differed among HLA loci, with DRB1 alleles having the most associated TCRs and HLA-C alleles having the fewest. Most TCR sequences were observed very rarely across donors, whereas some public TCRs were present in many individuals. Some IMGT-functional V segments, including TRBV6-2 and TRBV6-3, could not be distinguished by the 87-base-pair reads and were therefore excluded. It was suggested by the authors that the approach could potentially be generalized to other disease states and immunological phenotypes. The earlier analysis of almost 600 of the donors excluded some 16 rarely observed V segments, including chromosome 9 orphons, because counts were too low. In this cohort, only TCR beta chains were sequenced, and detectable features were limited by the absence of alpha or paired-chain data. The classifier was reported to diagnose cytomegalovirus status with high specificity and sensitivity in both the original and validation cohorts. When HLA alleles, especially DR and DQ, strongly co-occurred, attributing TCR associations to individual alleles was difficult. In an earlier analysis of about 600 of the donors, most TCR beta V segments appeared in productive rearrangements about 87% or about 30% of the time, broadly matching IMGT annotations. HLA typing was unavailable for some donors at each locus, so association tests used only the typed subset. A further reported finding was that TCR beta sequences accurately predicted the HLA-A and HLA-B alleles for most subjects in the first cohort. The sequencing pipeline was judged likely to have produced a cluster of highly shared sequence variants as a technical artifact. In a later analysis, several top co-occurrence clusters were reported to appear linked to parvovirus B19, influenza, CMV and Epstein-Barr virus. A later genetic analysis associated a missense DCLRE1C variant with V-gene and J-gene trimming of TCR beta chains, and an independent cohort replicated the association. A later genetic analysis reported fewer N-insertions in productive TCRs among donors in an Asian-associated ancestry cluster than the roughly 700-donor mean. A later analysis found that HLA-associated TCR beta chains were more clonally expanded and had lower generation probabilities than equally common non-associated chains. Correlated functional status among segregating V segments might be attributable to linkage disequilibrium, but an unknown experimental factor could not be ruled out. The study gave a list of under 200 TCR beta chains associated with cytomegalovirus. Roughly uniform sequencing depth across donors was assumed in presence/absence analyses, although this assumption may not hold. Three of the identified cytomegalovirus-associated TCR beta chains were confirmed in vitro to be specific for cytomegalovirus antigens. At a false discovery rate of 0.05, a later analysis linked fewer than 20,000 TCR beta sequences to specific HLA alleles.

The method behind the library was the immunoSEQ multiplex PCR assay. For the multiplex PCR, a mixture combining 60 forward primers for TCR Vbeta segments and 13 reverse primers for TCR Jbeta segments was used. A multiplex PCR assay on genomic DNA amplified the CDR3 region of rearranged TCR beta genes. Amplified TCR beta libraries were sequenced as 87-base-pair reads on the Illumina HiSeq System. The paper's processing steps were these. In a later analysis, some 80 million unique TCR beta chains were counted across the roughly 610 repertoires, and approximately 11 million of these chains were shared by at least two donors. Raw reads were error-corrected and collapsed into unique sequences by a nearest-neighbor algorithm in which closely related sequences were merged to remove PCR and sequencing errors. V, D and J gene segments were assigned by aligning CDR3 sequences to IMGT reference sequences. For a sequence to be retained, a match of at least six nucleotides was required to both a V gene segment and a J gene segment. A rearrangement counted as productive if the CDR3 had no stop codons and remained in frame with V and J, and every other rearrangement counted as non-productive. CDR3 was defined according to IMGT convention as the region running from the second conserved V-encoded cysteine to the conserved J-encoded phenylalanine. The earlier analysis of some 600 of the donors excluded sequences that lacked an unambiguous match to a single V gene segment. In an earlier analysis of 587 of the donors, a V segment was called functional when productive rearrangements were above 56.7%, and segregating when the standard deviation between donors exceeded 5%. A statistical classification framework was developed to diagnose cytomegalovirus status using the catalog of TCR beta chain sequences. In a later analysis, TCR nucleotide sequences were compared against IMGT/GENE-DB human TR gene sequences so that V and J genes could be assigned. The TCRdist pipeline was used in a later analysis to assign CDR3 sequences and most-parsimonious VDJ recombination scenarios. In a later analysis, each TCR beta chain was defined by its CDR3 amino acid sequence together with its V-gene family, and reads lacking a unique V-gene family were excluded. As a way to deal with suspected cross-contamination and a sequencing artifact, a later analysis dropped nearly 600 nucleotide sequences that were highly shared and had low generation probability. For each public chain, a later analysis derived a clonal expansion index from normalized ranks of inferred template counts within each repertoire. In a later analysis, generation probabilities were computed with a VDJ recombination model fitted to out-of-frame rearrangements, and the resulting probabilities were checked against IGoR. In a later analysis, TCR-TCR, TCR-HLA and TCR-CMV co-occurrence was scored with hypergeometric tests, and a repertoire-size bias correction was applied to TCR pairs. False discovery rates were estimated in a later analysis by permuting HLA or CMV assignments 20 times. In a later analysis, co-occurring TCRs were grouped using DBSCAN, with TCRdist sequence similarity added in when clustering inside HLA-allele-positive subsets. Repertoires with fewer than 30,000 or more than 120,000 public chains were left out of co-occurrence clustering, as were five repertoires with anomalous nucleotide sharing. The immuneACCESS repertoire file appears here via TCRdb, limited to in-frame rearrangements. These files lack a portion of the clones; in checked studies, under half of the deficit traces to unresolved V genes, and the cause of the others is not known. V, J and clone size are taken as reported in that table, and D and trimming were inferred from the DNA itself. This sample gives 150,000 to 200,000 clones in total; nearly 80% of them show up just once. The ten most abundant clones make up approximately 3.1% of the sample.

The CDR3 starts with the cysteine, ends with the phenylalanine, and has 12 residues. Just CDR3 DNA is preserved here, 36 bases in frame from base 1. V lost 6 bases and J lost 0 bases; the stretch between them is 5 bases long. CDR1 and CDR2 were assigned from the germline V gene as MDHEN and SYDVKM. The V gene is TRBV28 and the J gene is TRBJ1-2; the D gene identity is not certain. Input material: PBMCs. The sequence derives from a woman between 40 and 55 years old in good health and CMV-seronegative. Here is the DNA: TGTGCCAGCAGGACAACTAACTATGGCTACACCTTC. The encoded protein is CASRTTNYGYTF.